This T cell receptor beta chain was observed in a study of blood T cell repertoires in COVID-19. Study at large: Some COVID-19 samples were acute and others convalescent; all came from the United States, Italy and Spain. PBMCs, B-cell-depleted T cells, or T cells were the source of the cDNA or gDNA that made up the material.

The CDR3 is 13 amino acids. V lost 3 bases, J lost 0 bases, and 8 bases lay in between. Germline V gives CDR1 SQVTM, CDR2 ANQGSEA. In the authors' workflow: Estimates of nucleated cell counts were drawn from the amplification of reference gene primers. Produced via immunoSEQ multiplex PCR; TCRdb's table is partial and in-frame only. Clonal size and the V and J genes are those of that table, whereas D and trimming came from the DNA. Here the sample spans approximately 200,000 clones, about 82% being singletons. V and J are TRBV29-1 and TRBJ1-1, with D uncertain. Material: peripheral blood. The source is a woman in her 30s with acute or convalescent COVID-19. The CDR3 DNA is TGCAGCGTTGACTTGGCGGTGAACACTGAAGCTTTCTTT. This gives the protein CSVDLAVNTEAFF.